This TCR beta chain stems from a study of cytomegalovirus exposure and HLA in healthy donors. Study-wide background: A prior study identified approximately 120 million unique TCR beta sequences from about 180 million T cells. Unique TCRs from HLA-typed donors, about 78 million of them, were held in an early data release.

The primer mix had 60 Vbeta and 13 Jbeta primers. The repertoire was sequenced with immunoSEQ multiplex PCR; TCRdb's copy has only in-frame clones and lacks some. The repertoire holds about 160,000 clones, with roughly 70% as singletons. Details on this clone: The antigen is undetermined.

With V trimmed by 1 base and J by 2 bases, 2 bases remained unmatched. Germline loops: CDR1 SGHDN, CDR2 FVKESK. The CDR3 consists of 15 residues. Study outcomes and limitations: Clonal expansion, a later analysis showed, was greater in HLA-associated TCR beta chains than in equally common others. As a later analysis showed, a missense DCLRE1C variant was linked to trimming of TCR beta V- and J-genes.

This chain uses TRBV14 with TRBJ2-1; 7 bases line up with TRBD1. The material sequenced was PBMCs. This receptor was obtained from a woman aged 45-65 years in good health and CMV-seropositive. CDR3 residues: CASSQGQGAYNEQFF. The CDR3 DNA follows: TGTGCCAGCAGCCAAGGGCAGGGGGCCTACAATGAGCAGTTCTTC.